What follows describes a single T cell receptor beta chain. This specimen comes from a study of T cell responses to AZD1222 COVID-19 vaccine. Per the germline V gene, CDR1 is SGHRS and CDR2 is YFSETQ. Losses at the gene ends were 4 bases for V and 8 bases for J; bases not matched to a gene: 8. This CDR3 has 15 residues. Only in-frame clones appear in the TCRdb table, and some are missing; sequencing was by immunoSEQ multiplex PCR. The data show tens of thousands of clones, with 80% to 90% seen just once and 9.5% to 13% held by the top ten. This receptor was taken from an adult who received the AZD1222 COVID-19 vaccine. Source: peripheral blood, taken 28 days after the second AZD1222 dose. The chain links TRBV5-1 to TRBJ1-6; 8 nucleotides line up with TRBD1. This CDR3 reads CASSRTGLMDSPLHF. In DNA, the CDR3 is TGCGCCAGCAGCAGGACAGGGCTGATGGATTCACCCCTCCACTTT.